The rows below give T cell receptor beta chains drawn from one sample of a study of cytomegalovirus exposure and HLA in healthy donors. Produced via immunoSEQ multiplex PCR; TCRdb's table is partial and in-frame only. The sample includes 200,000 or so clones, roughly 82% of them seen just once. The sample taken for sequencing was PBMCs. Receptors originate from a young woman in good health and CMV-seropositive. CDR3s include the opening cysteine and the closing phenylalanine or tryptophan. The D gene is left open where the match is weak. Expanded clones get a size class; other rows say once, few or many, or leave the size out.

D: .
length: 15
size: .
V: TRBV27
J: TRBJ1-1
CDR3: CASSLYRSMNTEAFF
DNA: TGTGCCAGCAGTTTATACAGATCTATGAACACTGAAGCTTTCTTT

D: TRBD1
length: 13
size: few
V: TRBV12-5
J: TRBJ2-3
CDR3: CASVRQGSDTQYF
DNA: TGTGCTAGTGTTCGACAGGGTTCAGATACGCAGTATTTT

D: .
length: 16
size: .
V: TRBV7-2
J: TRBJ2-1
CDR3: CASSHWGGTRGNEQFF
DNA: TGTGCCAGCAGCCATTGGGGCGGGACCCGGGGCAATGAGCAGTTCTTC

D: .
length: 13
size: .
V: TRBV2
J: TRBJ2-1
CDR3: CASRARRGNEQFF
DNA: TGTGCCAGCAGGGCTAGGCGTGGGAATGAGCAGTTCTTC

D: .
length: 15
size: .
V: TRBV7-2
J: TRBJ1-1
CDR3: CASSPRAGGGTEAFF
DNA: TGTGCCAGCAGCCCCCGAGCAGGTGGAGGCACTGAAGCTTTCTTT

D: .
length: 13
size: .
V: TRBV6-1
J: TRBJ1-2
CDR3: CASSETGLYGYTF
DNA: TGTGCCAGCAGTGAAACAGGGCTCTATGGCTACACCTTC

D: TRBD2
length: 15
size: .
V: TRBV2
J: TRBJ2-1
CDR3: CASSPRVAGGDEQFF
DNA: TGTGCCAGCAGCCCAAGGGTAGCGGGAGGGGATGAGCAGTTCTTC

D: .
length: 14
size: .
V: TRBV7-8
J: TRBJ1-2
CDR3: CASSLDNSRYGYTF
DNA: TGTGCCAGCAGCTTAGATAACAGTCGCTATGGCTACACCTTC

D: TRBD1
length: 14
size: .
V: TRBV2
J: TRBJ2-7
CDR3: CASTQGQGAGEQYF
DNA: TGTGCCAGCACCCAGGGACAGGGGGCTGGCGAGCAGTACTTC

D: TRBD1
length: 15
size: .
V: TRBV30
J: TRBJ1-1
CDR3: CAWSETGGASTEAFF
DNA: TGTGCCTGGAGTGAAACAGGGGGCGCATCCACTGAAGCTTTCTTT

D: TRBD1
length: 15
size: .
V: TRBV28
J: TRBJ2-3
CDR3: CASSPWDRGTDTQYF
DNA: TGTGCCAGCAGCCCCTGGGACAGGGGCACAGATACGCAGTATTTT

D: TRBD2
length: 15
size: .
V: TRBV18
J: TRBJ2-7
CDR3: CASSPPGTSGYEQYF
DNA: TGTGCCAGCTCACCGCCCGGGACTAGCGGTTACGAGCAGTACTTC

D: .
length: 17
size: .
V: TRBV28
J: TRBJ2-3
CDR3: CASSFPSGAGSTDTQYF
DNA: TGTGCCAGCAGTTTCCCTTCGGGTGCGGGAAGCACAGATACGCAGTATTTT

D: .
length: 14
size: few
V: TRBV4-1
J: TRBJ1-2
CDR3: CASSQEQAVYGYTF
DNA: TGCGCCAGCAGCCAAGAACAGGCTGTCTATGGCTACACCTTC

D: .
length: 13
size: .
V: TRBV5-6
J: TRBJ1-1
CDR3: CASSFSGNTEAFF
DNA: TGTGCCAGCAGCTTCTCGGGGAACACTGAAGCTTTCTTT

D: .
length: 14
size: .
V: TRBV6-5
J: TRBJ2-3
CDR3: CASSFQTDTDTQYF
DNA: TGTGCCAGCAGTTTTCAAACAGACACAGATACGCAGTATTTT

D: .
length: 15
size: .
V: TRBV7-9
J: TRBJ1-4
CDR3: CASSSVGGANEKLFF
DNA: TGTGCCAGCAGCTCCGTGGGAGGGGCTAATGAAAAACTGTTTTTT

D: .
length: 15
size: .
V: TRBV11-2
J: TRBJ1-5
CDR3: CASSLGSAFNQPQHF
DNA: TGTGCCAGCAGCTTAGGCAGCGCCTTTAATCAGCCCCAGCATTTT

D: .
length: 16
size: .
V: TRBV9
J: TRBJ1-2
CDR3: CASSFDLWGVNYGYTF
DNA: TGTGCCAGCAGCTTCGACCTCTGGGGAGTTAACTATGGCTACACCTTC

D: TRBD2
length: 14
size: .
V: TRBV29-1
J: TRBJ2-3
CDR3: CSVGGLAGADTQYF
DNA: TGCAGCGTTGGAGGACTAGCGGGAGCAGATACGCAGTATTTT

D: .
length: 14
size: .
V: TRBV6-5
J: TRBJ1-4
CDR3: CASSASRAWEKLFF
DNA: TGTGCCAGCAGTGCCTCCAGGGCGTGGGAAAAACTGTTTTTT

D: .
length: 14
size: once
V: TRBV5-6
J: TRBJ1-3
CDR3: CASSWSGAGNTIYF
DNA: TGTGCCAGCAGCTGGTCAGGGGCTGGAAACACCATATATTTT

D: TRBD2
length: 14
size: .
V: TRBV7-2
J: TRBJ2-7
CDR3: CASSLLAERYEQYF
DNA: TGTGCCAGCAGCCTACTAGCGGAACGTTACGAGCAGTACTTC

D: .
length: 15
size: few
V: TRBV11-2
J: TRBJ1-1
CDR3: CASSFSQGMYTEAFF
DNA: TGTGCCAGCAGCTTCTCACAGGGCATGTATACTGAAGCTTTCTTT

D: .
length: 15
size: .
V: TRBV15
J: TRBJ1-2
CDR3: CATSRPITGIDGYTF
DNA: TGTGCCACCAGCAGACCCATTACAGGGATCGATGGCTACACCTTC

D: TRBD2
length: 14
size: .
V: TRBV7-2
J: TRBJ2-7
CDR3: CASSLGGSPYEQYF
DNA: TGTGCCAGCAGCTTAGGCGGGAGTCCCTACGAGCAGTACTTC

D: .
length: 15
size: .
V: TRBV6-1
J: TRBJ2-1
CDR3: CASRLARFEYNEQFF
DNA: TGTGCCAGCAGGTTAGCGAGATTCGAATACAATGAGCAGTTCTTC

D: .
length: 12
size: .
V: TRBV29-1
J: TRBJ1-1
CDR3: CSVARENTEAFF
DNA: TGCAGCGTTGCAAGAGAGAACACTGAAGCTTTCTTT

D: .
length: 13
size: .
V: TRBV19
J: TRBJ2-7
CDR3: CASSAEVAYEQYF
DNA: TGTGCCAGTAGTGCCGAGGTGGCCTACGAGCAGTACTTC

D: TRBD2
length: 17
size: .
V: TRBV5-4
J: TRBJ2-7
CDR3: CASSSRRGLAGAGEQYF
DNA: TGTGCCAGCAGCTCCAGACGGGGACTAGCGGGAGCGGGCGAGCAGTACTTC

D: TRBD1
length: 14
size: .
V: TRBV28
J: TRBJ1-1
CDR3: CASDRDRGNTEAFF
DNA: TGTGCCAGCGACCGGGACAGGGGAAACACTGAAGCTTTCTTT

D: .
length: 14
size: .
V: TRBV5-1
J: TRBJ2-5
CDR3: CASSLDALQETQYF
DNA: TGCGCCAGCAGCTTGGATGCGTTACAAGAGACCCAGTACTTC

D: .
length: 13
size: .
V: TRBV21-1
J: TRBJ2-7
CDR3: CASSKKSAHEQYF
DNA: TGTGCCAGCAGCAAAAAGAGCGCCCACGAGCAGTACTTC

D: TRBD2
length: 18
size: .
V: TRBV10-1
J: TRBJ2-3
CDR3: CASQSGTSGILGTDTQYF
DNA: TGCGCCAGCCAAAGTGGGACTAGCGGGATTCTAGGCACAGATACGCAGTATTTT

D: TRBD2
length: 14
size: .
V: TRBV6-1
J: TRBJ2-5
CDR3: CASSEGRGWETQYF
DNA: TGTGCCAGCAGTGAGGGGAGGGGCTGGGAGACCCAGTACTTC

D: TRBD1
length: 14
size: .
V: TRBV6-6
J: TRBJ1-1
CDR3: CASSFLGQGTEAFF
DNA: TGTGCCAGCAGTTTCCTTGGACAGGGAACTGAAGCTTTCTTT

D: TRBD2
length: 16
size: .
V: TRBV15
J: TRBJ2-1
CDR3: CATSRDLGLAGVEQFF
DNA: TGTGCCACCAGCAGAGATCTCGGACTAGCGGGAGTCGAGCAGTTCTTC

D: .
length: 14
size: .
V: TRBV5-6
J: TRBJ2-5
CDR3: CASSTMTGGETQYF
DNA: TGTGCCAGCAGCACCATGACAGGCGGGGAGACCCAGTACTTC